Below, 16 T cell receptor beta chains from the same sample are listed, as sequenced in a study of blood T cell repertoires in COVID-19. Data came from immunoSEQ multiplex PCR; TCRdb stores just in-frame clones and leaves some out. Of about 180,000 clones listed, over 75% are singletons. The source material was peripheral blood. Receptor source: an older man with active or convalescent COVID-19.

The chain is built from TRBV10-3 and TRBJ2-7, with 9 bases that match TRBD2. With 2 bases clipped from V and 3 bases from J, the junction kept 8 bases outside the gene matches. Germline CDR1 is ENHRY and CDR2 is SYGVKD. This CDR3 is built from 16 residues. CDR3 protein: CAISEGPGTSHYEQYF. The CDR3 nucleotides are TGTGCCATCAGTGAGGGCCCCGGGACTAGCCACTACGAGCAGTACTTC.

The chain links TRBV18 to TRBJ2-7; 10 nucleotides agree with TRBD1. CDR3 length: 15 residues. J gave up 2 bases and V 0 bases, and 1 base lay outside the gene matches. The V gene's germline CDR1 is KGHSH and CDR2 LQKENI. The CDR3 DNA is TGTGCCAGCTCACCACCGGGACAGGGGACCTACGAGCAGTACTTC. Its translation: CASSPPGQGTYEQYF.

V gene TRBV28 combines with J gene TRBJ2-3, with a tentative D call TRBD1 (5 bases). The CDR3 has 11 amino acids. Germline CDR1 is MDHEN and CDR2 is SYDVKM. V lost 8 bases to trimming and J lost 6 bases, with 9 bases between them. The CDR3 DNA reads TGTGCCAGCCCTTCAGGGGATACGCAGTATTTT. Its translation is CASPSGDTQYF.

The chain links TRBV20-1 to TRBJ1-1, with TRBD1 identical over 12 bases. The junction had 4 bases not matched to a gene; V was cut back by 3 bases and J by 5 bases. Germline CDR1 DFQATT, CDR2 SNEGSKA (reference sequence). This CDR3 has 14 amino acids. The CDR3 region is CSASWDRGLTEAFF. The CDR3 coding sequence is TGCAGTGCTAGTTGGGACAGGGGGCTTACTGAAGCTTTCTTT.

This clone has more than one count but fewer than ten. This chain connects TRBV18 to TRBJ2-3; 8 nucleotides align to TRBD2. V lost 3 bases to trimming and J lost 6 bases; unmatched junction nucleotides: 5. The V gene's germline CDR1 is KGHSH and CDR2 LQKENI. This CDR3 contains 14 residues. Here the CDR3 DNA reads TGTGCCAGCTCACCCAGGACTAGCTCGGATACGCAGTATTTT. It translates to CASSPRTSSDTQYF.

The rearrangement joins TRBV19 to TRBJ1-1; 8 bases line up with TRBD1. CDR3 length equals 15 residues. The germline gives CDR1 LNHDA, CDR2 SQIVND (reference sequence). The ends lost 2 bases at V and 5 bases at J; junction bases unmatched: 7. CDR3 coding DNA: TGTGCCAGTAGTATAACAGGGGGAACGGGGACTGAAGCTTTCTTT. It yields the protein CASSITGGTGTEAFF.

The sample holds a few counts of this clone. The chain carries TRBV18 and TRBJ1-5; a weak D match, TRBD1 (5 bases). This CDR3 contains 16 residues. In germline, CDR1 is KGHSH, CDR2 LQKENI. V shed 6 bases and J shed 0 bases, with 15 bases lying between them. CDR3 DNA sequence: TGTGCCAGCTCGCCCGGGGGTTATAGTAGCAATCAGCCCCAGCATTTT. Translating gives CASSPGGYSSNQPQHF.

J is TRBJ2-2 and V is TRBV5-6; 13 bases are a match to TRBD2. Trimming took 5 bases from V and 5 from J; bases not matched to a gene: 12. Germline CDR1 SGHDT, CDR2 YYEEEE. The CDR3 is 18 residues long. The CDR3 loop reads CASRSTSGGAVGTGELFF. The CDR3 DNA is TGTGCCAGCAGGAGTACTAGCGGGGGGGCCGTGGGTACCGGGGAGCTGTTTTTT.

In this sample, this clone turned up once. The chain recombines TRBV30 with TRBJ2-7, with a possible D match to TRBD1 (6 bases). This CDR3 has 15 residues. Trimming removed 5 bases from V and 3 bases from J, with 20 bases in between. Germline V CDR1 and CDR2: GTSNPN, SVGIG (reference sequence). The CDR3 reads CAWAEVRGFIYEQYF. CDR3 in DNA: TGTGCCTGGGCGGAGGTCAGGGGTTTTATCTACGAGCAGTACTTC. Drawing the rest from reference TRBV30 and TRBJ2-7, the complete variable domain is SQTIHQWPATLVQPVGSPLSLECTVEGTSNPNLYWYRQAAGRGLQLLFYSVGIGQISSEVPQNLSASRPQDRQFILSSKKLLLSDSGFYLCAWAEVRGFIYEQYFGPGTRLTVT.

The chain recombines TRBV10-3 with TRBJ2-2; no firm D call. V dropped 4 bases and J dropped 7 bases, with 10 bases sitting between them. Looked up from germline, CDR1 is ENHRY and CDR2 is SYGVKD. This CDR3 is 13 amino acids long. The CDR3 DNA reads TGTGCCATCAGTGGAATCCAGGACGGGGAGCTGTTTTTT. Its protein product is CAISGIQDGELFF.

The chain combines TRBV5-6 with TRBJ2-3; 13 nucleotides align to TRBD2. V was pared by 4 bases and J by 3 bases, with 5 bases of the junction left unmatched. CDR3 length: 16 amino acids. Per germline, CDR1 SGHDT and CDR2 YYEEEE. CDR3 coding DNA: TGTGCCAGCAGCCATAGGACTAGCGGGAGTACAGATACGCAGTATTTT. Its translation is CASSHRTSGSTDTQYF.

The gene calls are TRBV3-1 (or the pseudogene TRBV3-2) and TRBJ2-1; D gene uncertain. This CDR3 is built from 16 residues. CDR1 is LGHDT, CDR2 YNNKEL, per germline (reference sequence). V was pared by 3 bases and J by 2 bases, with 14 bases between. The CDR3 nucleotides are TGTGCCAGCAGCCATCCCGCTGCGGCTACCTACAATGAGCAGTTCTTC. Translated, it gives CASSHPAAATYNEQFF.

The chain links TRBV28 to TRBJ1-1, with 7 bases that match TRBD1. The trim removed 8 bases at V and 0 bases at J, leaving 12 bases unmatched. CDR1 is MDHEN and CDR2 is SYDVKM in the germline V gene. The CDR3 is made up of 16 amino acids. CDR3 in amino acids: CASRLLSGTVNTEAFF. Here the CDR3 DNA reads TGTGCCAGCCGATTACTTTCCGGGACAGTGAACACTGAAGCTTTCTTT.

The chain employs TRBV6-5 and TRBJ1-6, with unresolved D. Trimming pared 7 bases from V and 9 bases from J, leaving 13 bases between. The CDR3 has 13 amino acids. Germline V gene lookup returns CDR1 MNHEY and CDR2 SVGAGI. The CDR3 region is CASISLGGSPLHF. Written as DNA, the CDR3 is TGTGCCAGCATTAGCCTCGGTGGTTCACCCCTCCACTTT.

Here the CDR3 DNA reads TGTGCCAGCAGCTTAGACGGGACAGGGGGAAGCTACACCTTC. It is translated as CASSLDGTGGSYTF. V usage is TRBV7-9 and J usage is TRBJ1-2; 11 positions match TRBD1. CDR1 is SEHNR, CDR2 FQNEAQ, per germline (reference sequence). The CDR3 consists of 14 residues. With 1 base clipped from V and 9 bases from J, the junction kept 4 bases outside the gene matches.

This chain joins TRBV7-2 and TRBJ2-1; 7 bases map to TRBD1. V gave up 7 bases and J gave up 5 bases; unmatched junction bases: 8. CDR3 length: 14 amino acids. In germline, CDR1 is SGHTA, CDR2 FQGNSA. CDR3 DNA: TGTGCCAGCACGATAGGGGGCCCCCACAATGAGCAGTTCTTC. This sequence encodes CASTIGGPHNEQFF.